The 12 T cell receptor beta chains below come from one sample, sequenced in a study of STAT5B mutations in CD4+ large granular lymphocyte leukemia. Sequenced by immunoSEQ multiplex PCR; TCRdb stores in-frame clones only, minus some. The table shows about 30,000 clones, with 76% occurring only once. Sequenced sample: CD4+ T cells from blood buffy coats. These receptors came from a human donor in good health.

The chain recombines TRBV7-8 with TRBJ2-3; possible D gene TRBD2, 5 bases. The CDR3 loop spans 14 amino acids. V gave up 5 bases and J gave up 4 bases, with 13 bases separating them. Germline CDR1 is SGHVS and CDR2 is FQNEAQ. The CDR3 DNA sequence: TGTGCCAGCAGCCCGGGAACGTATTCAGATACGCAGTATTTT. Translating it yields CASSPGTYSDTQYF.

The V call is TRBV10-3, the J call TRBJ1-1; D may be TRBD1 (5 bases). The CDR3 covers 18 residues. V dropped 3 bases and J dropped 4 bases, with 24 bases sitting between them. CDR1 ENHRY and CDR2 SYGVKD come from the germline V gene. CDR3 region: CAISDPKRSAGGSTEAFF. In nucleotides, the CDR3 is TGTGCCATCAGTGACCCGAAAAGGTCCGCCGGGGGTAGCACTGAAGCTTTCTTT.

This CDR3 reads CASKLTGNYGYTF. In DNA, the CDR3 is TGTGCCAGCAAGCTAACAGGGAACTATGGCTACACCTTC. The chain recombines TRBV27 with TRBJ1-2, with D tentatively TRBD1 (6 bases). V dropped 7 bases and J dropped 2 bases, with 11 bases sitting between them. The CDR3 extends over 13 amino acids. CDR1 and CDR2 (germline): MNHEY, SMNVEV (reference sequence).

The genes are TRBV6-1 and TRBJ2-5; tentatively, D is TRBD1 or TRBD2 (7 bases each). V lost 8 bases, J lost 0 bases, and 10 bases lay in between. In germline, CDR1 is MNHNS, CDR2 SASEGT. CDR3 length equals 13 residues. The chain's CDR3 is CASSGGDQETQYF. In DNA, the CDR3 is TGTGCCAGCTCAGGGGGGGACCAAGAGACCCAGTACTTC.

This chain links TRBV30 with TRBJ1-2; D is ambiguous. Trimming stripped 7 bases from V and 8 bases from J, with 20 bases between. The CDR3 sequence is 13 residues long. The V gene's germline CDR1 is GTSNPN and CDR2 SVGIG (reference sequence). The DNA of the CDR3 is TGTGCCTCCTCTTTTAAGGGAGCTGGGGGCTACACCTTC. The encoded protein is CASSFKGAGGYTF.

The V call is TRBV10-2, the J call TRBJ2-1; 9 bases align to TRBD2. Looked up from germline, CDR1 is WSHSY and CDR2 is SAAADI. Losses at the gene ends were 6 bases for V and 5 bases for J; bases not matched to a gene: 8. There are 15 residues in the CDR3. In DNA form, the CDR3 reads TGCGCCAGCAGAAGAATAGCGGGGGCCGACAATGAGCAGTTCTTC. It is translated as CASRRIAGADNEQFF.

The chain carries TRBV9 and TRBJ2-1, with D hard to call. V lost 0 bases and J lost 9, with 10 bases in between. This CDR3 has 13 amino acids. Germline V gene data show CDR1 as SGDLS and CDR2 as YYNGEE. This chain's CDR3 is CASSVVNAVEQFF. The CDR3 region has the DNA TGTGCCAGCAGCGTAGTTAACGCGGTTGAGCAGTTCTTC.

This sequence joins TRBV6-5 and TRBJ1-3; a possible D gene is TRBD1 (5 bases). Germline V CDR1 and CDR2: MNHEY, SVGAGI. V was trimmed by 3 bases and J by 6 bases, leaving 12 bases between them. The CDR3 sequence is 14 residues long. The CDR3 bases are TGTGCCAGCAGTTATATGCAGGGAGCAAACACCATATATTTT. This gives the protein CASSYMQGANTIYF.

The rearrangement links TRBV18 to TRBJ1-4; D call uncertain. CDR1 and CDR2 from the germline V gene are KGHSH and LQKENI. The V gene lost 0 bases and the J gene lost 5 bases, with 10 bases spanning the gap. There are 15 residues in the CDR3. This chain's CDR3 is CASSPPGRNNEKLFF. DNA of the CDR3: TGTGCCAGCTCACCACCCGGGAGGAACAATGAAAAACTGTTTTTT.

Judged by abundance, this clone is medium-sized. The chain recombines TRBV5-4 with TRBJ1-1; a possible D gene is TRBD1 (5 bases). V was shortened by 0 bases and J by 8 bases, with 11 bases between the two germline ends. The germline V gene encodes CDR1 SGHNT and CDR2 YYREEE (reference sequence). There are 13 residues in the CDR3. CDR3 DNA: TGTGCCAGCAGCTTGGGAGGTACAGGAGAAGCTTTCTTT. Its translation is CASSLGGTGEAFF.

This CDR3 reads CASSIQGAYEQYF. CDR3 DNA sequence: TGTGCCAGCAGTATACAGGGGGCCTACGAGCAGTACTTC. J is TRBJ2-7 and V is TRBV6-5, with 8 nucleotides matching TRBD1. Germline CDR1 MNHEY, CDR2 SVGAGI. This CDR3 spans 13 amino acids. V shed 5 bases and J 2 bases; nucleotides not matched to a gene: 2.

The V call is TRBV29-1, the J call TRBJ2-5; 12 nucleotides line up with TRBD1. Germline CDR1 reads SQVTM; CDR2 reads ANQGSEA. This CDR3 has 22 amino acids. V lost 2 bases, J lost 2 bases, and 24 bases stayed unmatched. Written as DNA, the CDR3 is TGCAGCGTTGAAAAGTCGGGGACAGGGGGCGCTTCTAGCGGATCCTTACAAGAGACCCAGTACTTC. It translates to CSVEKSGTGGASSGSLQETQYF.